This TCR beta chain appears in the sequencing data of a study of cytomegalovirus exposure and HLA in healthy donors. Use of 60 Vbeta and 13 Jbeta primers characterized the PCR. Sequenced by immunoSEQ multiplex PCR; TCRdb stores in-frame clones only, minus some. The sample contains fewer than 150,000 clones, around 74% of which appear only once. The sample taken for sequencing was PBMCs. This TCR came from a man younger than 40 in good health and CMV-seronegative.

CDR3 residues: CASSIARRGGHGELFF. The CDR3 nucleotides read TGTGCCAGTAGTATCGCCCGGCGGGGGGGCCACGGGGAGCTGTTTTTT. V usage is TRBV19 and J usage is TRBJ2-2, with 9 bases lining up with TRBD2. CDR1 is LNHDA and CDR2 is SQIVND in the germline V gene (reference sequence). CDR3 length: 16 amino acids. The J segment lost 7 bases and the V segment lost 3 bases, leaving 9 bases of the junction unmatched. The complete variable domain, with remaining parts taken from reference TRBV19 and TRBJ2-2, reads DGGITQSPKYLFRKEGQNVTLSCEQNLNHDAMYWYRQDPGQGLRLIYYSQIVNDFQKGDIAEGYSVSREKKESFPLTVTSAQKNPTAFYLCASSIARRGGHGELFFGEGSRLTVL.